Presented here are 27 T cell receptor beta chains from one specimen sequenced in a study of blood T cells in healthy people across ages. A second PCR of 7 to 11 cycles used a sample-barcoded 5' primer and a J-beta primer mix. TCRdb used MiXCR to reprocess the 5' RACE reads, holding one entry per CDR3 protein. In the table there are about 570,000 distinct CDR3 sequences, about 26% of which are singletons. The sequencing input was blood. These receptors were obtained from a woman between 65 and 79 years old in good health.

This chain joins TRBV20-1 and TRBJ2-3; 7 nucleotides match TRBD1. The CDR3 is 13 amino acids. CDR1 is DFQATT and CDR2 is SNEGSKA in the germline V gene (reference sequence). V was clipped by 6 bases and J by 4 bases; unmatched bases: 7. The CDR3 protein is CSADHDRADTQYF. The CDR3 coding sequence is TGCAGTGCCGACCACGACAGGGCAGATACGCAGTATTTT.

This clonotype was seen more than once but under ten times. The J gene is TRBJ2-1, the V gene TRBV11-2; 11 bases are a match to TRBD1. The J call may be incorrect, as the DNA end agrees better with TRBJ2-7. CDR3 size: 15 residues. CDR1 is SGHAT, CDR2 FQNNGV, per germline. In DNA, the CDR3 is TGTGCCAGCAGCTTCGCCGGGACAGGGGGAGGCGAGCAGTACTTC. The encoded protein is CASSFAGTGGGEQYF.

Comment on this clonotype: Germline and junction disagree at one end, which may indicate a read error. The chain carries TRBV12-3 or TRBV12-4 and TRBJ1-4; D remains unclear. This CDR3 region has 13 residues. The DNA for the CDR3 is TGTACCAGCTCGAGGTCGGCTAATGAAAAACTGTTTTTT. Protein product: CTSSRSANEKLFF.

This clonotype turned up a few times. This sequence joins TRBV5-1 and TRBJ2-1, with D possibly TRBD1 on 5 matching bases. CDR3 length: 14 amino acids. Germline V gene data show CDR1 as SGHRS and CDR2 as YFSETQ. V lost 4 bases and J lost 4, with 12 bases in between. CDR3 amino acids: CASSQSRDYNEQFF. CDR3 nucleotide sequence: TGCGCCAGCAGCCAAAGCAGGGATTACAATGAGCAGTTCTTC.

This chain connects TRBV29-1 to TRBJ2-7, with a tentative D call TRBD1 (5 bases). Germline-derived CDR1 and CDR2 are SQVTM and ANQGSEA. The CDR3 runs 12 residues. V lost 7 bases, J lost 0 bases, and 10 bases lay in between. CDR3 sequence: CSAAGNSYEQYF. Written as DNA, the CDR3 is TGCAGCGCAGCAGGGAACTCCTACGAGCAGTACTTC.

V and J are TRBV9 and TRBJ2-1, with 10 bases that match TRBD2. The length of the CDR3 is 15 residues. Unmatched junction bases numbered 2, after V lost 0 bases and J lost 5 bases. Germline CDR1 is SGDLS and CDR2 is YYNGEE. The CDR3 DNA reads TGTGCCAGCAGCGTAGTAGCGGGGGGACACAATGAGCAGTTCTTC. Translating gives CASSVVAGGHNEQFF. Filled out from reference TRBV9 and TRBJ2-1, the complete variable domain reads DSGVTQTPKHLITATGQRVTLRCSPRSGDLSVYWYQQSLDQGLQFLIQYYNGEERAKGNILERFSAQQFPDLHSELNLSSLELGDSALYFCASSVVAGGHNEQFFGPGTRLTVL.

Points on this clonotype: The junction does not match germline at one end; this may be a read error. This rearrangement joins TRBV7-2 to TRBJ1-2, with D perhaps TRBD1 (6 bases). Per the germline V gene, CDR1 is SGHTA and CDR2 is FQGNSA. CDR3 length: 14 amino acids. CDR3 region: CVSSLGRGGYGYTF. The CDR3 nucleotides are TGTGTCAGCAGCTTAGGCAGGGGTGGTTATGGCTACACCTTC.

Only a few counts were recorded for this clonotype. V is TRBV6-2 or TRBV6-3 and J is TRBJ2-7, with 8 bases identical to TRBD1. Germline-derived CDR1 and CDR2 are MNHEY and SVGEGT. The trim removed 6 bases at V and 0 bases at J, leaving 7 bases unmatched. CDR3 size: 15 residues. CDR3 in DNA: TGTGCCAGCAGATCAGGGGGCCTGAGCTCCTACGAGCAGTACTTC. Protein sequence: CASRSGGLSSYEQYF.

This clonotype was counted a few times. The chain has TRBV29-1 and TRBJ2-2; D may be TRBD1 (6 bases). Germline V gives CDR1 SQVTM, CDR2 ANQGSEA. The CDR3 loop spans 16 amino acids. V dropped 4 bases and J dropped 6 bases, with 21 bases sitting between them. CDR3 DNA sequence: TGCAGCGTTGGAGACAAAACTACAGGGACACCCGGGGAGCTGTTTTTT. It encodes CSVGDKTTGTPGELFF.

The rearrangement links TRBV20-1 to TRBJ2-5, with D perhaps matching TRBD1 (6 bases). Germline lookup yields CDR1 DFQATT and CDR2 SNEGSKA (reference sequence). The length of the CDR3 is 12 residues. CDR3 in amino acids: CNAPNRGETQYF. CDR3 bases: TGCAATGCGCCGAATAGGGGGGAGACCCAGTACTTC.

The table lists this clonotype with a few counts. The chain is built from TRBV18 and TRBJ2-5, with 8 bases matching TRBD1. The CDR3 runs 15 residues. Germline V gene sequence: CDR1 KGHSH, CDR2 LQKENI. V shed 4 bases and J 2 bases; nucleotides not matched to a gene: 6. CDR3 in DNA: TGTGCCAGCTCACAGTACGGGACAGGACAAGAGACCCAGTACTTC. This sequence encodes CASSQYGTGQETQYF.

This clonotype was observed a few times. This sequence joins TRBV4-3 and TRBJ2-5; D perhaps matches TRBD2 (5 bases). The better agreement between TRBJ2-1 and the DNA end casts doubt on the J call. The germline CDR1 and CDR2 sequences are LGHNA and YSLEER. This CDR3 spans 13 amino acids. The CDR3 DNA reads TGCGCCAGCAGCCAATTAGCGTCCAATGAGCAGTTCTTC. Its protein is CASSQLASNEQFF.

This chain uses TRBV29-1 with TRBJ1-1; D is perhaps TRBD1 (6 bases). The CDR3 runs to 13 residues. V lost 7 bases to trimming and J lost 10 bases, with 22 bases between them. The V gene's germline CDR1 is SQVTM and CDR2 ANQGSEA. CDR3 DNA sequence: TGCAGCGCTAGAAAGGGGGACGGCATGAGAGCTTTCTTT. Its protein product is CSARKGDGMRAFF.

This chain connects TRBV4-3 to TRBJ1-4; 7 bases agree with TRBD1. Trimming cost V 0 bases and J 0 bases; bases outside gene matches: 4. Germline assignment: CDR1 LGHNA and CDR2 YSLEER. The CDR3 runs to 17 residues. The CDR3 spells CASSQDYGTATNEKLFF. Written as DNA, the CDR3 is TGCGCCAGCAGCCAAGATTACGGGACAGCAACTAATGAAAAACTGTTTTTT.

The genes are TRBV7-2 and TRBJ2-5, with 11 nucleotides matching TRBD2. Germline CDR1 and CDR2: SGHTA and FQGNSA. The CDR3 loop spans 13 amino acids. J was trimmed by 5 bases and V by 9 bases; bases with no gene match: 5. The CDR3 bases are TGTGCCAGTTTAGCGGGGGGGCGTGAGACCCAGTACTTC. This codes for CASLAGGRETQYF. The whole variable domain, filled in from reference TRBV7-2 and TRBJ2-5, reads GAGVSQSPSNKVTEKGKDVELRCDPISGHTALYWYRQSLGQGLEFLIYFQGNSAPDKSGLPSDRFSAERTGGSVSTLTIQRTQQEDSAVYLCASLAGGRETQYFGPGTRLLVL.

This clonotype was seen a few times. This chain uses TRBV7-3 with TRBJ2-3, with 9 positions matching TRBD2. Trimming at V came to 3 bases and at J to 4 bases, leaving 8 bases not matched to a gene. The germline gives CDR1 SGHTA, CDR2 FQGTGA. This CDR3 region has 16 residues. The CDR3 region has the DNA TGTGCCAGCAGCTTCGCGGGGGGGCGACAGGCAGATACGCAGTATTTT. Residues: CASSFAGGRQADTQYF. The full variable domain, completed using reference TRBV7-3 and TRBJ2-3, is GAGVSQTPSNKVTEKGKYVELRCDPISGHTALYWYRQSLGQGPEFLIYFQGTGAADDSGLPNDRFFAVRPEGSVSTLKIQRTERGDSAVYLCASSFAGGRQADTQYFGPGTRLTVL.

This clonotype was detected a few times. The chain combines TRBV28 with TRBJ2-7, with a tentative D call TRBD1 (5 bases). V was pared by 6 bases and J by 0 bases, with 15 bases between. The CDR3 covers 15 residues. The germline V gene has CDR1 MDHEN and CDR2 SYDVKM. The CDR3 loop reads CASSLPRQRSYEQYF. Written as DNA, the CDR3 is TGTGCCAGCAGCTTACCCCGACAGCGCTCCTACGAGCAGTACTTC.

This clonotype was observed a handful of times. The V gene is TRBV7-3, the J gene TRBJ2-5, with 9 bases lining up with TRBD2. The J call may be in error: the DNA end matches TRBJ2-1 better. The CDR3 is 13 amino acids. CDR1 is SGHTA and CDR2 is FQGTGA in the germline V gene. In DNA, the CDR3 is TGTGCCAGCAGTAGCGGGGGAACCAATGAGCAGTTCTTC. Amino acids: CASSSGGTNEQFF.

A few counts support this clonotype. This may be a read error, as it is one base from a much larger clone. The chain is built from TRBV29-1 and TRBJ2-3; 7 bases agree with TRBD2. Germline trimming cut 7 bases from V and 3 bases from J; bases unmatched to any gene: 4. This CDR3 comprises 12 residues. Germline values: CDR1 SQVTM, CDR2 ANQGSEA. This CDR3 is CSGDGGTDTQYF. In DNA form, the CDR3 reads TGCAGCGGTGACGGGGGGACAGATACGCAGTATTTT.

Only a few counts were recorded for this clonotype. The gene calls are TRBV20-1 and TRBJ1-2; tentative D call: TRBD1 (6 bases). Trimming took 7 bases from V and 2 from J, leaving 11 bases between them. CDR1 and CDR2 (germline): DFQATT, SNEGSKA (reference sequence). CDR3 length: 12 residues. The CDR3 protein is CSVRTENYGYTF. The CDR3 DNA is TGCAGTGTTAGGACAGAGAACTATGGCTACACCTTC.

This clonotype appeared a few times. This chain uses TRBV12-3 or TRBV12-4 with TRBJ2-5; 11 bases fit TRBD2. The CDR3 extends over 16 amino acids. Trimming took 7 bases from V and 14 from J; bases not matched to a gene: 21. CDR3 nucleotide sequence: TGTGCCAGCACCCTCGGCCCACTAGCGGGAGACAACAGACGATACTTC. Protein sequence: CASTLGPLAGDNRRYF.

This clonotype occurred a few times. V gene TRBV7-2 combines with J gene TRBJ2-5; D ambiguous. CDR3 size: 14 residues. Trimming shortened V by 1 base and J by 10 bases, and 16 bases separated the two germline ends. Germline CDR1 SGHTA, CDR2 FQGNSA. The CDR3 reads CASSLGGPQVDQYF. In DNA, the CDR3 is TGTGCCAGCAGCTTAGGCGGCCCCCAGGTGGACCAGTACTTC.

The chain couples TRBV29-1 to TRBJ2-5; 7 nucleotides line up with TRBD2. CDR1 and CDR2 (germline): SQVTM, ANQGSEA. With 7 bases clipped from V and 5 bases from J, the junction kept 7 bases outside the gene matches. This CDR3 is 12 amino acids long. CDR3: CSAWAGDETQYF. In nucleotides, the CDR3 is TGCAGCGCCTGGGCGGGGGATGAGACCCAGTACTTC.

This clonotype came up a few times. This rearrangement joins TRBV7-2 to TRBJ1-3; D gene ambiguous. The CDR3 contains 13 residues. With 1 base removed from V and 5 bases from J, the gap between germline ends came to 6 bases. Germline CDR1 is SGHTA and CDR2 is FQGNSA. In nucleotides, the CDR3 is TGTGCCAGCAGCTTAGAACGAAGAAACACCATATATTTT. This translates into CASSLERRNTIYF.

This clonotype was seen more than once but under ten times. The chain is built from TRBV20-1 and TRBJ2-1, with D perhaps TRBD2 (5 bases). The V gene's germline CDR1 is DFQATT and CDR2 SNEGSKA (reference sequence). V lost 5 bases and J lost 0, with 17 bases in between. The CDR3 contains 16 residues. CDR3 sequence reads: CSAPSPAASSYNEQFF. In DNA form, the CDR3 reads TGCAGTGCTCCCTCCCCAGCGGCCAGCTCCTACAATGAGCAGTTCTTC.

The rearrangement uses TRBV28 and TRBJ2-3; unclear D gene. This CDR3 has 13 amino acids. Germline V gene sequence: CDR1 MDHEN, CDR2 SYDVKM. Deletions cut 7 bases from V and 0 bases from J, with 8 bases between. CDR3 protein: CASTGVSTDTQYF. In nucleotides, the CDR3 is TGTGCCAGCACGGGCGTAAGCACAGATACGCAGTATTTT.

This rearrangement joins TRBV12-3 or TRBV12-4 to TRBJ2-7; D not certain. This CDR3 is built from 12 residues. Trimming shortened V by 5 bases and J by 6 bases, and 11 bases separated the two germline ends. The CDR3 bases are TGTGCCAGCAGTCCTACGGAGAGCGAGCAGTACTTC. Translation: CASSPTESEQYF.